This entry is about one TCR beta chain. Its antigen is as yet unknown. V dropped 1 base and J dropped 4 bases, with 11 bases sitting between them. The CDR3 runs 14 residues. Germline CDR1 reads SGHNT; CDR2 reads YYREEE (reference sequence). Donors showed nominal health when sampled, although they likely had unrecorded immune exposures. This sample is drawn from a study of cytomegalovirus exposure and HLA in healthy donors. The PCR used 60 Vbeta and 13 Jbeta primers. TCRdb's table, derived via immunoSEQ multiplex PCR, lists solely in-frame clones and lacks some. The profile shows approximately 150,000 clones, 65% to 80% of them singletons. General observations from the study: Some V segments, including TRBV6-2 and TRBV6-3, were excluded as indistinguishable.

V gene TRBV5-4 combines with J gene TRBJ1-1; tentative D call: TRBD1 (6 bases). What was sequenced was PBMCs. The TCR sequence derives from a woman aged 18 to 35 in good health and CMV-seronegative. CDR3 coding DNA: TGTGCCAGCAGCTTGTCAGGGGCGGGCACTGAAGCTTTCTTT. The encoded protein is CASSLSGAGTEAFF.